The 24 T cell receptor beta chains reported below all come from one sample, sequenced in a study of glioma-infiltrating T cells. TCR alpha and beta CDR3 regions were amplified from RNA using iRepertoire nested multiplex PCR. Each CDR3 protein is one row after TCRdb ran MiXCR on the multiplex PCR reads. The data show about 93,000 distinct CDR3 sequences, roughly 40% seen once. Sequencing used glioma tissue, nonneoplastic brain tissue, or PBMCs (not recorded which). The receptor source for this set is a human donor with low-grade glioma or glioblastoma, undergoing nonglioma brain surgery, or in good health (not recorded which).

This clonotype was counted a few times. This could be a read error, since a much larger clone is one nucleotide away. No conserved phenylalanine or tryptophan ends this CDR3, so it is likely a read error. The V call is TRBV4-1, the J call TRBJ1-2; D remains unclear. The CDR3 covers 15 residues. Germline-derived CDR1 and CDR2 are MGHRA and YSYEKL. V gave up 4 bases and J gave up 8 bases, with 20 bases separating them. The CDR3, as DNA: TGCGCCAGCAGCCGGGCTTACGGAGGGTCTGGGGGCTACACCCTC. Translated: CASSRAYGGSGGYTL.

This clonotype was counted many times. The CDR3 DNA sequence: TGTGCCAGCAGCTTAGGACAGGTCTACGAGCAGTACTTC. Translating gives CASSLGQVYEQYF. The rearrangement uses TRBV11-2 and TRBJ2-7, with D possibly being TRBD1 (6 bases). V was shortened by 1 base and J by 3 bases, with 7 bases between the two germline ends. Germline CDR1 and CDR2: SGHAT and FQNNGV. The CDR3 sequence is 13 residues long.

The chain couples TRBV10-3 to TRBJ2-3, with TRBD2 as a possible D gene (5 bases). Germline CDR1 and CDR2: ENHRY and SYGVKD. The CDR3 extends over 12 amino acids. With 8 bases removed from V and 9 bases from J, the gap between germline ends came to 15 bases. The CDR3 here is CAIGQDSYTQYF. The CDR3 nucleotides read TGTGCCATCGGCCAGGACTCGTACACGCAGTATTTT.

About this clonotype: One end of the junction varies from germline; a read error may be responsible. The chain couples TRBV28 to TRBJ2-3; D is possibly TRBD2 (5 bases). Germline loops: CDR1 MDHEN, CDR2 SYDVKM. CDR3 length equals 13 residues. The CDR3 nucleotides read TGTGCTAGCATCCGAATACCAGGAGGTACGCAGTTTTTT. As protein: CASIRIPGGTQFF.

In its sample, this clonotype was seen many times. J is TRBJ1-1 and V is TRBV12-5; D gene uncertain. The CDR3 is 13 amino acids. Germline V lookup: CDR1 LGHNT, CDR2 FRNRAP. V lost 4 bases to trimming and J lost 11 bases, with 17 bases between them. This CDR3 is CASGSSVTALAFF. CDR3 nucleotides: TGTGCTAGTGGTTCATCGGTGACGGCCCTGGCTTTCTTT.

The rearrangement joins TRBV28 to TRBJ1-1; D not resolved. CDR1 and CDR2 (germline): MDHEN, SYDVKM. This CDR3 is 13 amino acids long. Trimming took off 0 bases at V and 1 base at J, with 3 bases between the two ends. The CDR3 DNA reads TGTGCCAGCAGTTTATGGGCGAACACTGAAGCTTTCTTT. Translated, it gives CASSLWANTEAFF.

In the case of this clonotype: Compared with germline, one end of the junction differs, possibly owing to a read error. The genes are TRBV7-6 and TRBJ2-1; no clear D. Germline values: CDR1 SGHVS, CDR2 FNYEAQ. The CDR3 extends over 13 amino acids. This CDR3 reads CDSSAAYSPEQFF. The CDR3 DNA follows: TGTGACAGCTCGGCGGCCTATTCTCCTGAGCAGTTCTTC.

As regards this clonotype: Its ends do not fully match the called genes, so a read error is possible. The chain couples TRBV6-1 to TRBJ2-1; 13 bases fit TRBD2. The CDR3 contains 17 residues. Germline V gene sequence: CDR1 MNHNS, CDR2 SASEGT. The CDR3 DNA reads TGCGCCAGCAGTCCCAGGACTAGCGGGAGAGTGGGCGGTGAGCAGTTCTTC. This sequence encodes CASSPRTSGRVGGEQFF.

The chain recombines TRBV5-6 with TRBJ1-4; D unclear. Germline values: CDR1 SGHDT, CDR2 YYEEEE. The ends were cut back, 3 bases at V and 3 bases at J, with 12 bases in the middle. The CDR3 has 15 amino acids. The CDR3 DNA reads as TGTGCCAGCAGCTCGCCCGGGGAACCTAATGAAAAACTGTTTTTT. This translates into CASSSPGEPNEKLFF. The entire variable domain, with the rest obtained from reference TRBV5-6 and TRBJ1-4, is as follows: DAGVTQSPTHLIKTRGQQVTLRCSPKSGHDTVSWYQQALGQGPQFIFQYYEEEERQRGNFPDRFSGHQFPNYSSELNVNALLLGDSALYLCASSSPGEPNEKLFFGSGTQLSVL.

Many counts were recorded for this clonotype. The chain employs TRBV2 and TRBJ1-2; D is undetermined. This CDR3 comprises 13 residues. The germline gives CDR1 SNHLY, CDR2 FYNNEI. V was cut by 0 bases and J by 7 bases, with 9 bases left in between. The CDR3 region has the DNA TGTGCCAGCAGTGAAGCGCTTCACGGTGGCTACACCTTC. Protein sequence: CASSEALHGGYTF.

This clonotype has at least ten counts. The V and J genes are TRBV7-3 and TRBJ2-5; D assignment may be TRBD1 or TRBD2 (6 bases each). CDR1 and CDR2 from the germline V gene are SGHTA and FQGTGA. The CDR3 runs to 16 residues. Trimming took off 5 bases at V and 5 bases at J, with 21 bases between the two ends. The CDR3 DNA is TGTGCCAGCAGCACAAGACTTCGGGGGCACAGGGAGACCCAGTACTTC. Its protein is CASSTRLRGHRETQYF.

This clonotype was picked up many times. The V and J genes are TRBV5-1 and TRBJ1-5; D gene ambiguous. CDR3 length equals 14 residues. V shed 0 bases and J shed 7 bases, with 11 bases lying between them. Looked up from germline, CDR1 is SGHRS and CDR2 is YFSETQ. DNA for the CDR3: TGCGCCAGCAGCTTGGCCGGTGGAAACCAGCCCCAGCATTTT. Protein product: CASSLAGGNQPQHF.

This rearrangement joins TRBV6-2 or TRBV6-3 to TRBJ2-3, with TRBD2 matching 9 bases. Germline values: CDR1 MNHEY, CDR2 SVGEGT. CDR3 length: 17 residues. J lost 4 bases, V lost 5 bases, and 13 bases had no gene match. CDR3 nucleotides: TGTGCCAGCAGTATACCATCTAGCGGGGCGGGTCCAGATACGCAGTATTTT. It codes for CASSIPSSGAGPDTQYF.

The chain's CDR3 is CASTRLAHNEQFF. The CDR3 DNA reads TGTGCCAGCACGAGACTGGCTCACAATGAGCAGTTCTTC. The chain links TRBV25-1 to TRBJ2-1; D is unclear. Per the germline V gene, CDR1 is MGHDK and CDR2 is SYGVNS. V lost 7 bases and J lost 5, with 12 bases in between. The CDR3 is made up of 13 amino acids.

This clonotype has a count of ten or more. This chain connects TRBV5-1 to TRBJ2-6; a weak D match, TRBD1 (5 bases). Trimming shortened V by 4 bases and J by 1 base, and 9 bases separated the two germline ends. The CDR3 loop spans 15 amino acids. CDR1 and CDR2 from the germline V gene are SGHRS and YFSETQ. The CDR3 is CASSPQESGANVLTF. CDR3 in DNA: TGCGCCAGCAGCCCACAGGAGTCTGGGGCCAACGTCCTGACTTTC.

Of note for this clonotype: This clone may be a read error of a much larger clone one base away. The chain combines TRBV5-1 with TRBJ1-1, with D possibly matching TRBD1 (5 bases). The CDR3 spans 14 residues. The V end was cut by 1 base, the J end by 2 bases, with 9 bases between. CDR1 is SGHRS and CDR2 is YFSETQ in the germline V gene. The CDR3 here is CASSLSGGNTEAFF. As DNA, the CDR3 is TGCGCCAGCAGCTTGTCCGGGGGAAACACTGAAGCTTTCTTT.

At least ten counts were recorded for this clonotype. CDR3 in amino acids: CSVESGTGYGYTF. The DNA for the CDR3 is TGCAGCGTTGAGTCCGGGACAGGCTATGGCTACACCTTC. The chain has TRBV29-1 and TRBJ1-2, with TRBD1 identical over 8 bases. Germline V lookup: CDR1 SQVTM, CDR2 ANQGSEA. V dropped 3 bases and J dropped 4; count of bases not matched to a gene: 4. The CDR3 contains 13 residues.

This clonotype was recorded many times. DNA for the CDR3: TGTGCCAGCAGCCCCTCGCTCTCTGGAAACACCATATATTTT. Encoded protein: CASSPSLSGNTIYF. The gene calls are TRBV11-3 and TRBJ1-3; D ambiguous. The germline gives CDR1 SGHNT, CDR2 YENEEA. The V end lost 5 bases, the J end lost 0 bases, and 8 bases lay between the germline ends. The CDR3 is 14 residues long. Based on the CDR3 plus reference TRBV11-3 and TRBJ1-3, the full variable domain is EAGVVQSPRYKIIEKKQPVAFWCNPISGHNTLYWYLQNLGQGPELLIRYENEEAVDDSQLPKDRFSAERLKGVDSTLKIQPAELGDSAVYLCASSPSLSGNTIYFGEGSWLTVV.

In this sample, this clonotype turned up many times. The genes are TRBV5-4 and TRBJ2-3; tentative D call: TRBD2 (6 bases). The germline gives CDR1 SGHNT, CDR2 YYREEE (reference sequence). Trimming stripped 4 bases from V and 4 bases from J, with 16 bases between. There are 15 residues in the CDR3. The CDR3 bases are TGTGCCAGCAGCAGCAGGGCTAGCGTGGCAGATACGCAGTATTTT. Its protein product is CASSSRASVADTQYF.

Many counts were recorded for this clonotype. The gene calls are TRBV6-2 or TRBV6-3 and TRBJ2-1; 8 nucleotides align to TRBD2. The CDR3 consists of 14 residues. In germline, CDR1 is MNHEY, CDR2 SVGEGT. V trimming: 5 bases; J trimming: 6 bases; junction bases outside the gene matches: 6. The CDR3 protein is CASSTPGGVNEQFF. CDR3 DNA sequence: TGTGCCAGCAGTACCCCGGGGGGGGTCAATGAGCAGTTCTTC.

This clonotype has only a few counts. The genes are TRBV11-2 and TRBJ1-1, with D unresolved. Trimming removed 3 bases from V and 5 bases from J, with 10 bases in between. From germline, CDR1 is SGHAT and CDR2 FQNNGV. The CDR3 has 13 amino acids. As DNA, the CDR3 is TGTGCCAGCAGCTTGAGTGGTGGTACTGAAGCTTTCTTT. Protein sequence: CASSLSGGTEAFF.

Turning to this clonotype: Being one base from a much bigger clone, this may be a read error. This CDR3 reads CASSKINHYRGSEGYTF. The CDR3 coding sequence is TGTGCCAGCAGCAAGATAAATCATTACAGGGGATCGGAGGGCTACACCTTC. The chain has TRBV11-2 and TRBJ1-2; 7 bases fit TRBD1. Per the germline V gene, CDR1 is SGHAT and CDR2 is FQNNGV. This CDR3 has 17 amino acids. The V gene end was trimmed by 5 bases and the J gene end by 8 bases; junction bases not matched to a gene: 20.

Concerning this clonotype itself: Relative to the germline gene, one junction end is altered; a read error may explain this. The chain joins TRBV6-1 to TRBJ1-1; 7 nucleotides agree with TRBD1. Germline V gene data show CDR1 as MNHNS and CDR2 as SASEGT. The CDR3 runs to 14 residues. CDR3 protein: CASKRRQGSTEASF. CDR3 DNA sequence: TGTGCCAGCAAGCGGAGACAGGGTTCCACTGAGGCTTCCTTT.

This chain connects TRBV4-1 to TRBJ2-1; D gene ambiguous. The CDR3 covers 11 residues. Trimming removed 8 bases at V and 2 bases at J, with 4 bases between. Germline V gene data show CDR1 as MGHRA and CDR2 as YSYEKL. CDR3 in DNA: TGCGCCAGCGGCCCCTACAATGAGCAGTTCTTC. Amino acids: CASGPYNEQFF.